The entry below gives a single T cell receptor beta chain sequence along with its context. There is no known antigen for this receptor. No base quality information exists; no much larger clone differs at one position. TCRbeta CDR3 regions were amplified from genomic DNA using the immunoSEQ Assay, a bias-controlled multiplex PCR. As for the original processing: The number of nucleated cells in each sample was estimated by amplification of reference gene primers within the assay. To quantify the absolute abundance of each unique TCRbeta CDR3 rearrangement, sequence reads were collapsed and filtered. Productive Simpson clonality was computed per sample as the square root of Simpson's diversity index over productive rearrangements. Not all clones reach the TCRdb copy of this immuneACCESS table, which keeps in-frame sequences only. Checked studies attribute under half of the gap to unresolved V genes and leave the rest unexplained. V, J and clone size are taken as reported in that table, and D and trimming were inferred from the DNA itself. The sample table holds more than 300,000 clones, of which roughly nine tenths were seen once. The biggest ten clones account for approximately 6.5% of the sample.

The data were taken from a study of blood T cell repertoires in COVID-19 (TCRdb year 2020). Broadly, across the study: Samples from collaborators originated in the United States, Italy and Spain and spanned both the acute and convalescent phases of COVID-19. The prospective study material was composed of cDNA or gDNA derived from T cells, B-cell-depleted T cells, or PBMCs. Subjects who had been exposed to COVID-19, were actively infected with it, or had recovered from it provided the deeply sampled blood TCRbeta repertoires that made up the dataset. The repertoires were released in a freely available public database intended as a resource for research on the immune response to SARS-CoV-2. Samples were obtained from the ongoing ImmuneRACE study (first 160 participants) and from 1,254 subjects provided by 6 global collaborators. The sample metadata nearly always contained a de-identified subject ID, COVID-19 status, age in years and sex. Where available, HLA class I and class II types were taken from metadata supplied by the sample provider and were not determined by assay-based typing. On the study overall, not on this receptor specifically: How much clinical and demographic metadata was included differed by source and by participant, and the metadata was provided uncurated.

The germline V gene (reference sequence) sets CDR1 to MNHEY and CDR2 to SMNVEV. The CDR3 spans 14 residues, from the cysteine through the phenylalanine. Only the CDR3 DNA is retained, 42 bases long and in frame from the first base. V and J are truncated by 3 bases and 4 bases respectively, leaving an intervening sequence of 10 bases. Another Seattle source contributed samples from volunteer blood donors who had recovered from COVID-19. Each collaborating institution followed its own protocols to collect whole blood in K2EDTA tubes. For TCRbeta analysis, collaborators shipped samples as frozen whole blood, isolated PBMCs, or DNA extracted from either of those sample types.

This receptor was identified in a man younger than 30 who had recovered from COVID-19. The sequencing sample was made of peripheral blood. The chain employs TRBV27 and TRBJ1-3, with no confidently assigned D gene. The encoded CDR3 is CASSFSAKGNTIYF. The nucleotide sequence reads as follows: TGTGCCAGCAGTTTTAGTGCAAAAGGAAACACCATATATTTT.